These T cell receptor beta chains were read from a single sample in a study of T-cell reconstitution after alpha-beta-depleted transplantation in children. Each CDR3 protein is one row after TCRdb ran MiXCR on the PCR reads. The table has roughly 300,000 distinct CDR3 sequences, roughly 11% seen once. Sample: peripheral blood, taken 180 days after TCRalphabeta/CD19-depleted stem cell transplant. The receptors were sampled from a male patient aged 2 to 10 who had a stem cell transplant for chronic granulomatous disease, so the T cells may come from the graft donor. Both conserved end residues are part of each CDR3. The order of the fields is clone size, J gene, D gene, V gene, CDR3 DNA, CDR3 protein. The D gene is left open where the match is weak. Size is stated for part of the rows, as once, few or many counts, or as a class when the clone is expanded.

size: many; J: TRBJ1-5; D: -; V: TRBV7-9; DNA: TGTGCCAGCAGCTCCCTCACGTCAGATCAGCCCCAGCATTTT; CDR3: CASSSLTSDQPQHF
size: many; J: TRBJ1-2; D: -; V: TRBV12-3/TRBV12-4; DNA: TGTGCCAGCAGAAAAACAGGGAAAACTAACTATGGCTACACCTTC; CDR3: CASRKTGKTNYGYTF
size: many; J: TRBJ2-7; D: -; V: TRBV12-3/TRBV12-4; DNA: TGTGCCAGCAGTTTCCAGGGCACCTACGAGCAGTACTTC; CDR3: CASSFQGTYEQYF
size: many; J: TRBJ2-3; D: -; V: TRBV5-1; DNA: TGCGCCAGCAGCTTGGCCACTGGTATGGCGCAGTATTTT; CDR3: CASSLATGMAQYF
size: many; J: TRBJ2-1; D: -; V: TRBV20-1; DNA: TGCAGTGCTAGAGATGGCGAGCGGACCTCCTACAATGAGCAGTTCTTC; CDR3: CSARDGERTSYNEQFF
size: few; J: TRBJ1-6; D: -; V: TRBV9; DNA: TGTGCCAGCAGCGTAGGGGGAGCTTCACCCCTCCACTTT; CDR3: CASSVGGASPLHF
size: few; J: TRBJ2-1; D: -; V: TRBV18; DNA: TGTGCCAGCTCACCACAATCTCCTAGCTCCTACAATGAGCAGTTCTTC; CDR3: CASSPQSPSSYNEQFF
size: -; J: TRBJ2-7; D: TRBD2; V: TRBV10-3; DNA: TGTGCCATCAGTGAGTTACTAGCGGGGGGCTCCTACGAGCAGTACTTC; CDR3: CAISELLAGGSYEQYF
size: many; J: TRBJ2-7; D: TRBD2; V: TRBV27; DNA: TGTGCCAGCAGTTTTATGGGGGGGAAGGACGAGCAGTACTTC; CDR3: CASSFMGGKDEQYF
size: many; J: TRBJ2-1; D: -; V: TRBV4-2; DNA: TGTGCCAGCAGCCAACAACGTGCCAATGAGCAGTTCTTC; CDR3: CASSQQRANEQFF
size: many; J: TRBJ2-7; D: -; V: TRBV20-1; DNA: TGCAGTGCTAGCAAAGTGGTTAGCTCCTACGAGCAGTACTTC; CDR3: CSASKVVSSYEQYF
size: many; J: TRBJ2-4; D: -; V: TRBV6-1; DNA: TGTGCCAGCAGTCCAATAGGGTTGGCCAAAAACATTCAGTACTTC; CDR3: CASSPIGLAKNIQYF